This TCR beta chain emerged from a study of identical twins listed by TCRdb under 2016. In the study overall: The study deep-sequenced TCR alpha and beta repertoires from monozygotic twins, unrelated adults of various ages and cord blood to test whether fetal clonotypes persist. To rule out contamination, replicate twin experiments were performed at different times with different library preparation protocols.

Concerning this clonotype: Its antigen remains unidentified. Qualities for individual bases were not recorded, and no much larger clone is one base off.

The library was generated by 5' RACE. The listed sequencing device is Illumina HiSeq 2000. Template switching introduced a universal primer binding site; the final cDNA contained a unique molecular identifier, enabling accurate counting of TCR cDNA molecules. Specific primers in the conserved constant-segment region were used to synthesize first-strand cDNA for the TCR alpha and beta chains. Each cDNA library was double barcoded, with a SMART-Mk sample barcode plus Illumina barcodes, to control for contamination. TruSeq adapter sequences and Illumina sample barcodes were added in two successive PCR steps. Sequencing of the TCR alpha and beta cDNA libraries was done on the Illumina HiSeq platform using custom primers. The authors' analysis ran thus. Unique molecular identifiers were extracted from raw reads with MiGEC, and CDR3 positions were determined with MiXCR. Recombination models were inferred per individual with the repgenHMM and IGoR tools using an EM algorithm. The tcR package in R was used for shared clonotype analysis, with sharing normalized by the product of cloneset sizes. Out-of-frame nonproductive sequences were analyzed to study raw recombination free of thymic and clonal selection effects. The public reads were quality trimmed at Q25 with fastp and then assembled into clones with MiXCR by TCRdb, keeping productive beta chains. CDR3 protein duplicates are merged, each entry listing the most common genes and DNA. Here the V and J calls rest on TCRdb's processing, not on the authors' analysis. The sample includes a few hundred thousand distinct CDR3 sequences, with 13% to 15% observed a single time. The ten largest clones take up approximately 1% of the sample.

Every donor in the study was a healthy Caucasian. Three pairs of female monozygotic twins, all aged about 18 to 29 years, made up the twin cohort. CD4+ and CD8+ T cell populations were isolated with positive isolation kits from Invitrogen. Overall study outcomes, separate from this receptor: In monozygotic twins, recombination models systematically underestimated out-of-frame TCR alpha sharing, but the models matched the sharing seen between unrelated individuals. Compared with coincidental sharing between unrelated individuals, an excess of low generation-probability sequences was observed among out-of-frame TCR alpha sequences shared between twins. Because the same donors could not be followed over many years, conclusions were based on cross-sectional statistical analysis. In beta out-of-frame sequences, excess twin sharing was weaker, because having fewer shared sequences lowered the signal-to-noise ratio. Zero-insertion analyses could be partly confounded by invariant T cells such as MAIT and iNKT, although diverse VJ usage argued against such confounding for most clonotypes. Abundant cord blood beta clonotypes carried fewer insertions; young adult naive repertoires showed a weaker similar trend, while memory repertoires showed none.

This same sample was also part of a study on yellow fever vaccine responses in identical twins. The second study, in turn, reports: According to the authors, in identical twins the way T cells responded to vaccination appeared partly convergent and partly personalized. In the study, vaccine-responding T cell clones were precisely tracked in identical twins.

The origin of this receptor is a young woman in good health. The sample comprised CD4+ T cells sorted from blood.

The nucleotide sequence reads as follows: TGTGCCAGCAGTCCAGTCGACAGGGGAACTGCCGGGGAGCTGTTTTTT. Protein translation: CASSPVDRGTAGELFF. The rearrangement combines TRBV28 with TRBJ2-2; 8 central nucleotides agree with TRBD1. V lost 5 bases and J lost 6 bases, and the count of bases not matched to a germline gene is 11. The CDR3 goes from the cysteine to the phenylalanine over 16 residues. The only DNA kept is the CDR3, 48 bases in frame from the first base. The germline V gene provides CDR1 MDHEN and CDR2 SYDVKM.